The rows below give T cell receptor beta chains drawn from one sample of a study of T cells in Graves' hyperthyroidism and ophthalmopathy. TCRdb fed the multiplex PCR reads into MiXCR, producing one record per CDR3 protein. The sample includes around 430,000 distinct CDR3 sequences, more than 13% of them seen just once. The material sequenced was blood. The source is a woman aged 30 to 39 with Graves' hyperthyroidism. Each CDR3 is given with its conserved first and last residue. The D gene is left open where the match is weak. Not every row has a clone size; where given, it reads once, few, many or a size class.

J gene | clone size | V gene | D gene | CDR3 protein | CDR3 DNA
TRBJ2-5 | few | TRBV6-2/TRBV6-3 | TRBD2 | CASSQSRGGSKETQYF | TGTGCCAGCAGTCAATCACGGGGCGGGAGTAAAGAGACCCAGTACTTC
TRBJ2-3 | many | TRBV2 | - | CASSVVQGDGGPGDTQYF | TGTGCCAGCAGTGTTGTACAGGGAGACGGGGGACCCGGAGATACGCAGTATTTT
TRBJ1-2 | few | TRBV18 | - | CASSPRRDFYGYTF | TGTGCCAGCTCACCAAGACGGGACTTCTATGGCTACACCTTC
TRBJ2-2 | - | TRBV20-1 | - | CSAMSPQTVSTGELFF | TGCAGTGCTATGAGCCCCCAGACTGTTTCTACCGGGGAGCTGTTTTTT
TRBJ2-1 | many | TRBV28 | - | CASYSSGGRGGSYNEQFF | TGTGCCAGCTACTCATCCGGGGGGCGCGGGGGCTCCTACAATGAGCAGTTCTTC
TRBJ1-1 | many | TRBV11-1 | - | CASSLGRQPTEAFF | TGTGCCAGCAGCTTAGGGCGGCAGCCAACTGAAGCTTTCTTT
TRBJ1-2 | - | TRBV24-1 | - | CATSEHPNYGYTF | TGTGCCACCAGTGAGCACCCTAACTATGGCTACACCTTC
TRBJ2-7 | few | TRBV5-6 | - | CASSLTTGYEQYF | TGTGCCAGCAGCTTGACAACAGGGTACGAGCAGTACTTC
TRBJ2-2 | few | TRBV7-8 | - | CASPERNTGELFF | TGTGCCAGCCCGGAAAGGAACACCGGGGAGCTGTTTTTT
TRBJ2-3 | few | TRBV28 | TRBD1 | CASRRDRGRTDTQYF | TGTGCCAGCAGAAGGGACAGAGGACGCACAGATACGCAGTATTTT
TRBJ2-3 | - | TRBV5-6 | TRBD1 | CASGLTGADTQYF | TGTGCCAGCGGATTAACAGGGGCTGATACGCAGTATTTT
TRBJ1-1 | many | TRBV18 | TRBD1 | CASSPIGQGGNTEAFF | TGTGCCAGCTCACCGATCGGACAGGGAGGGAACACTGAAGCTTTCTTT
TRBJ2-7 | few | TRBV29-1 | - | CSARYADSYEQYF | TGCAGCGCCCGTTATGCCGACTCCTACGAGCAGTACTTC
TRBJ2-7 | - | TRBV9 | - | CASSVGGTPTPYEQYF | TGTGCCAGCAGCGTAGGAGGGACACCCACCCCCTACGAGCAGTACTTC
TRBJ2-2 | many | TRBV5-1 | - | CASSFPGDSNTGELFF | TGCGCCAGCAGCTTCCCCGGGGACTCGAACACCGGGGAGCTGTTTTTT
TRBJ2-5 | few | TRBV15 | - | CATSRDWGKETQYF | TGTGCCACCAGCAGAGATTGGGGGAAAGAGACCCAGTACTTC
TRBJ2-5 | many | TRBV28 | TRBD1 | CASSYRGSAYF | TGTGCCAGCAGCTACAGGGGTTCGGCGTACTTC
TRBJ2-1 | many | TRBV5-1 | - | CASSLEGESYNEQFF | TGCGCCAGCAGCTTGGAGGGGGAATCCTACAATGAGCAGTTCTTC
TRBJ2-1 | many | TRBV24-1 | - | CATLGKIGTGEQFF | TGTGCCACCCTAGGGAAGATAGGGACGGGCGAGCAGTTCTTC
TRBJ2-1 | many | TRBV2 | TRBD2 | CASRASGVNEQFF | TGTGCCAGCAGGGCCAGCGGGGTCAATGAGCAGTTCTTC
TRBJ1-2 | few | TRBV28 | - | CASSARDAYGYTF | TGTGCCAGCAGTGCCAGGGACGCTTATGGCTACACCTTC
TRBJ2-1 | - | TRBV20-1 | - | CSAGRGNEQFF | TGCAGTGCTGGCAGGGGAAATGAGCAGTTCTTC
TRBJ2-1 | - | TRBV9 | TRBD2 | CASSVRAGGPNNEQFF | TGTGCCAGCAGCGTCCGAGCGGGAGGGCCTAACAATGAGCAGTTCTTC
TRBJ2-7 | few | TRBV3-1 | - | CASNPSGTYEQYF | TGTGCCAGCAACCCCAGCGGTACCTACGAGCAGTACTTC
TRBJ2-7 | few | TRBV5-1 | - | CASSSTGEQYF | TGCGCCAGCAGCTCAACAGGCGAGCAGTACTTC
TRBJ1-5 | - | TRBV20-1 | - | CSAAGTQFSNQPQHF | TGCAGTGCTGCCGGGACACAATTTAGCAATCAGCCCCAGCATTTT
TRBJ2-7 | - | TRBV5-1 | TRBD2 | CASSSPGTSGASYEQYF | TGTGCCAGCAGCAGCCCCGGGACTAGCGGGGCCTCCTACGAGCAGTACTTC
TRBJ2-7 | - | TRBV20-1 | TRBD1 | CSAGTGTDEQYF | TGCAGTGCTGGGACAGGCACCGACGAGCAGTACTTC
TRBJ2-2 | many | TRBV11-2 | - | CASSLDGRNTGELFF | TGTGCCAGCAGCTTAGACGGGAGGAACACCGGGGAGCTGTTTTTT
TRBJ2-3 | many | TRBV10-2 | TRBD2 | CASRGLAGVTGTDTQYF | TGCGCCAGCAGGGGACTAGCGGGAGTAACGGGCACAGATACGCAGTATTTT
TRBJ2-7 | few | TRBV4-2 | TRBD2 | CASSRLAGVEYEQYF | TGTGCCAGCAGCCGACTAGCGGGAGTGGAGTACGAGCAGTACTTC
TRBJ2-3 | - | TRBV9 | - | CASSPPDSPRSATQYF | TGTGCCAGCAGCCCACCGGACAGTCCCCGTTCAGCTACGCAGTATTTT
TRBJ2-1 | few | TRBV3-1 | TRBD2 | CASSQRTSPGGEFF | TGTGCCAGCAGCCAGAGGACTAGCCCTGGGGGGGAGTTCTTC
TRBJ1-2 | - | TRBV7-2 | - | CASSLPGFYGYTF | TGTGCCAGCAGCCTTCCCGGGTTCTATGGCTACACCTTC
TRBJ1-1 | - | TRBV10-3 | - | CAISDRLPPEAFF | TGTGCCATCTCTGATAGGCTACCCCCCGAAGCTTTCTTT
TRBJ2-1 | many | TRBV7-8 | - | CASSLKYPALQFF | TGTGCCAGCAGCTTAAAGTACCCGGCCTTGCAGTTCTTC
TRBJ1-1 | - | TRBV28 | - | CASRNNGRWNTEAFF | TGTGCCAGCAGGAATAACGGACGCTGGAACACTGAAGCTTTCTTT
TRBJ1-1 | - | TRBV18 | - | CASRVGIDTEAFF | TGTGCCAGCCGGGTGGGGATAGACACTGAAGCTTTCTTT
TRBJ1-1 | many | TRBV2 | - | CASSPERTEAFF | TGTGCCAGCTCCCCCGAGAGGACTGAAGCTTTCTTT
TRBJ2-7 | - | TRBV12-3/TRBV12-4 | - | CASSFFIDEQYF | TGTGCCAGCAGTTTTTTTATCGACGAGCAGTACTTC
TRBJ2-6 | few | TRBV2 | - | CASFSVSGANVLTF | TGTGCCAGCTTCTCCGTCTCTGGGGCCAACGTCCTGACTTTC
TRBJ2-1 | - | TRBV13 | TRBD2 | CASSPSGRLVYNEQFF | TGTGCCAGCAGCCCCAGCGGGAGGCTTGTCTACAATGAGCAGTTCTTC
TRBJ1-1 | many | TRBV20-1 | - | CSARTSGTVNTEAFF | TGCAGTGCTCGGACTTCCGGGACGGTGAACACTGAAGCTTTCTTT
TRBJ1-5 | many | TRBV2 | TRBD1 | CASSVGGQGDKPQHF | TGTGCCAGCAGTGTCGGGGGACAGGGTGATAAGCCCCAGCATTTT
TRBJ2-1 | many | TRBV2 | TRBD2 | CASRTSGGRHNEQFF | TGTGCCAGCAGAACTAGCGGGGGACGACACAATGAGCAGTTCTTC
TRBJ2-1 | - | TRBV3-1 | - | CASSILSSYNEQFF | TGTGCCAGCAGCATCCTGTCCTCCTACAATGAGCAGTTCTTC
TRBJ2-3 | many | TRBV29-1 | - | CSVAHSRTDTQYF | TGCAGCGTTGCCCACAGTCGCACAGATACGCAGTATTTT
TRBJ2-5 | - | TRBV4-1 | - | CASSQEGETQYF | TGCGCCAGCAGCCAAGAGGGAGAGACCCAGTACTTC
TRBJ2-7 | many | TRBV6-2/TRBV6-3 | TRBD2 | CASSYSSSGSYEQYF | TGTGCCAGCAGTTACTCGTCTAGCGGGAGCTACGAGCAGTACTTC
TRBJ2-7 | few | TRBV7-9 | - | CASSPPVGVSYEQYF | TGTGCCAGCAGCCCCCCTGTCGGGGTCTCGTACGAGCAGTACTTC
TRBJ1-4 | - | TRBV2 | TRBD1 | CAGRDDRGGEKLFF | TGTGCCGGCAGAGATGACAGGGGAGGGGAAAAACTGTTTTTT
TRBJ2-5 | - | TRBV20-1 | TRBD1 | CRAAGTGGSYF | TGCAGAGCCGCCGGGACAGGGGGCTCGTACTTC
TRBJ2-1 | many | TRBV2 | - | CASSEGNEQFF | TGTGCCAGCAGTGAAGGAAATGAGCAGTTCTTC
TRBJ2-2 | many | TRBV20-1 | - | CSARDQSSVRELFF | TGCAGTGCTAGAGATCAGTCCAGTGTCCGGGAGCTGTTTTTT
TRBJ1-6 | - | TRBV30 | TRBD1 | CAWSLADRLSSPLHF | TGTGCCTGGAGCCTTGCGGACAGGTTGAGTTCACCCCTCCACTTT
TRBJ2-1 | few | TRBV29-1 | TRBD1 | CSVEDPQGENLYNEQFF | TGCAGCGTTGAAGATCCCCAGGGGGAAAACCTCTACAATGAGCAGTTCTTC
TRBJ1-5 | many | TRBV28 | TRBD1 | CASSFDRGQPQHF | TGTGCCAGCAGTTTTGACAGGGGTCAGCCCCAGCATTTT
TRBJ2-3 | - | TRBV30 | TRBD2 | CAWSGGETVTSGRAEGTDTQYF | TGTGCCTGGAGTGGAGGAGAGACGGTAACTAGCGGGAGGGCCGAAGGCACAGATACGCAGTATTTT
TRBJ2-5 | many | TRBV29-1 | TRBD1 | CSVGGEVDRGRRETQYF | TGCAGCGTTGGGGGTGAGGTGGACAGGGGGCGCCGGGAGACCCAGTACTTC
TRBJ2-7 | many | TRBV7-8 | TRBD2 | CASSFGSGGYYEQYF | TGTGCCAGCAGCTTCGGGAGCGGGGGATACTACGAGCAGTACTTC